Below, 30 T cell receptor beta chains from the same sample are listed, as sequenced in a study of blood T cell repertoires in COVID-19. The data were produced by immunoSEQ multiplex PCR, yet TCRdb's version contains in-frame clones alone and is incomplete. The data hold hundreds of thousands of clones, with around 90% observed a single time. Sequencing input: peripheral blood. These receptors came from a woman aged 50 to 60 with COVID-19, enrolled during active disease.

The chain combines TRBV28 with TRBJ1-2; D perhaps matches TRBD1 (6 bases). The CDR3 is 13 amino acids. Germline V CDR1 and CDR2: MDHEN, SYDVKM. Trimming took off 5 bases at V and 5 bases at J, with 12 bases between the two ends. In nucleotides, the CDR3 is TGTGCCAGCAGTCCCGGACAGTCATATGGCTACACCTTC. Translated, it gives CASSPGQSYGYTF.

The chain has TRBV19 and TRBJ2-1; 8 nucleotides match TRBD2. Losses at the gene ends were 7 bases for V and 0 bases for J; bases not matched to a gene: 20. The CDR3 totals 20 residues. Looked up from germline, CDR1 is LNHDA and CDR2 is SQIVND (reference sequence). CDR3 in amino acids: CASTLQRAGALKSSYNEQFF. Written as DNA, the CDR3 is TGTGCCAGTACCCTCCAGCGAGCGGGGGCCCTTAAAAGCTCCTACAATGAGCAGTTCTTC.

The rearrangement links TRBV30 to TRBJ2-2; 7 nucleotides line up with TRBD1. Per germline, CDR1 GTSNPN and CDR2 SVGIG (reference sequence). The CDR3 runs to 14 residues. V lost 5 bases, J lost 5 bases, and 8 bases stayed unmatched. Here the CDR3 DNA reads TGTGCCTGGGCGACAGGGACCCCAACCGGGGAGCTGTTTTTT. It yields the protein CAWATGTPTGELFF. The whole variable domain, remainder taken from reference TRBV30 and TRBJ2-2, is SQTIHQWPATLVQPVGSPLSLECTVEGTSNPNLYWYRQAAGRGLQLLFYSVGIGQISSEVPQNLSASRPQDRQFILSSKKLLLSDSGFYLCAWATGTPTGELFFGEGSRLTVL.

CDR3 in amino acids: CAWSGTSGVYEQFF. CDR3 DNA sequence: TGTGCCTGGAGTGGAACTAGCGGGGTCTATGAGCAGTTCTTC. The rearrangement uses TRBV30 and TRBJ2-1, with 10 bases that match TRBD2. V shed 1 base and J 8 bases; nucleotides not matched to a gene: 5. The CDR3 is made up of 14 amino acids. Germline-derived CDR1 and CDR2 are GTSNPN and SVGIG (reference sequence).

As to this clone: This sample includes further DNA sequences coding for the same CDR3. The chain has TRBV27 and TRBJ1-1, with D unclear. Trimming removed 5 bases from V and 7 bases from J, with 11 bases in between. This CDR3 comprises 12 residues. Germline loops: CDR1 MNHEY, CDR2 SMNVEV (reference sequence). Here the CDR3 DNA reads TGTGCCAGCAGTCCCCGCGGCCTTGAAGCTTTCTTT. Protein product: CASSPRGLEAFF.

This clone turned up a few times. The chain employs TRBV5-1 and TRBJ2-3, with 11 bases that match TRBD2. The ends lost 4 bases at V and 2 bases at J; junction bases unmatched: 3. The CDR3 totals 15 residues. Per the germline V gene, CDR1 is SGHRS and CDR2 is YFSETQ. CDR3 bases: TGCGCCAGCAGCCCGGGACTAGCGGACACAGATACGCAGTATTTT. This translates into CASSPGLADTDTQYF.

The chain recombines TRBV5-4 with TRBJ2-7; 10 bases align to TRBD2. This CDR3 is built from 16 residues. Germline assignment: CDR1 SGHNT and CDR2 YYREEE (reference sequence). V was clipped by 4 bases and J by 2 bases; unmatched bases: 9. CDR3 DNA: TGTGCCAGCAGCCCCTTCAAAGCGGGGGGGCCCTACGAGCAGTACTTC. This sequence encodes CASSPFKAGGPYEQYF.

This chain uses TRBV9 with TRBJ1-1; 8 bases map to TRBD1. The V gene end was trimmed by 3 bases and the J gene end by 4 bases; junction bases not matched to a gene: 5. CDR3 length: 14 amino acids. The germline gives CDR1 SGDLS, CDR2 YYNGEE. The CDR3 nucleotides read TGTGCCAGCAGCGCGACAGGGGTGGCCACTGAAGCTTTCTTT. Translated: CASSATGVATEAFF.

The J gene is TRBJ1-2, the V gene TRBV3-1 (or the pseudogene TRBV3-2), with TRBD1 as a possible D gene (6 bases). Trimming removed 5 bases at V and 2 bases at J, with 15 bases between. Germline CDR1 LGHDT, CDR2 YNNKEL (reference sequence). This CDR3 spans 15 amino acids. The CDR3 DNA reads TGTGCCAGCAGCGAACAGGGACTAAAAAACTATGGCTACACCTTC. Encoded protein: CASSEQGLKNYGYTF.

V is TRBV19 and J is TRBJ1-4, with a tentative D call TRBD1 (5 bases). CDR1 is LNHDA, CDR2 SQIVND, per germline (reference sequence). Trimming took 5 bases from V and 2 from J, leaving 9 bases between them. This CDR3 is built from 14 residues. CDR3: CASSWGTTNEKLFF. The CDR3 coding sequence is TGTGCCAGTAGTTGGGGGACTACTAATGAAAAACTGTTTTTT.

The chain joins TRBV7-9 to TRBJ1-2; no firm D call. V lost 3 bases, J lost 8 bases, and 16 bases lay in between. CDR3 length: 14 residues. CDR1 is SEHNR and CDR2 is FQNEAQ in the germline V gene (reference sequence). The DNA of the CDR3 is TGTGCCAGCAGCTTGGATTCCCCTCTGGAGGGCTACACCTTC. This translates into CASSLDSPLEGYTF.

Written as DNA, the CDR3 is TGTGCCAGCAGCTTGTTGGTTAGCGGGGGCACAGATACGCAGTATTTT. Translation gives CASSLLVSGGTDTQYF. This chain joins TRBV5-6 and TRBJ2-3, with 8 bases lining up with TRBD2. After removal of 1 base from V and 1 base from J, the junction contained 5 bases not matched to a gene. Germline V gene sequence: CDR1 SGHDT, CDR2 YYEEEE. The CDR3 sequence is 16 residues long. Drawing the rest from reference TRBV5-6 and TRBJ2-3, the complete variable domain is DAGVTQSPTHLIKTRGQQVTLRCSPKSGHDTVSWYQQALGQGPQFIFQYYEEEERQRGNFPDRFSGHQFPNYSSELNVNALLLGDSALYLCASSLLVSGGTDTQYFGPGTRLTVL.

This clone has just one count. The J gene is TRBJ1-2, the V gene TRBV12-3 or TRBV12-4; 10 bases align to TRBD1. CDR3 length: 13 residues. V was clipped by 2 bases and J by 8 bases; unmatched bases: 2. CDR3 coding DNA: TGTGCCAGCAGTTTACGGGACAGGGGCGGCTACACCTTC. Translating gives CASSLRDRGGYTF.

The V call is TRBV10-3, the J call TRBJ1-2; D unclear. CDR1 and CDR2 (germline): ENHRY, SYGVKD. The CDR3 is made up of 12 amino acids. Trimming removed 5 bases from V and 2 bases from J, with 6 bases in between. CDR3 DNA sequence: TGTGCCATCAGTTCGGGGAACTATGGCTACACCTTC. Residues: CAISSGNYGYTF.

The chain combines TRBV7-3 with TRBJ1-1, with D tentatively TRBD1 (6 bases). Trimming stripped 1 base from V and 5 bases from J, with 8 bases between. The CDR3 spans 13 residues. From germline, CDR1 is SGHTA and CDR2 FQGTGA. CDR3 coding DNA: TGTGCCAGCAGCTTAATCAGGGGAACTGAAGCTTTCTTT. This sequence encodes CASSLIRGTEAFF.

The DNA for the CDR3 is TGCAGCGGCCGAGTTGGAGGGGACACTGAAGCTTTCTTT. As protein: CSGRVGGDTEAFF. The V and J genes are TRBV29-1 and TRBJ1-1, with D tentatively TRBD1 (5 bases). There are 13 residues in the CDR3. The germline gives CDR1 SQVTM, CDR2 ANQGSEA. Trimming took 7 bases from V and 3 from J, leaving 15 bases between them.

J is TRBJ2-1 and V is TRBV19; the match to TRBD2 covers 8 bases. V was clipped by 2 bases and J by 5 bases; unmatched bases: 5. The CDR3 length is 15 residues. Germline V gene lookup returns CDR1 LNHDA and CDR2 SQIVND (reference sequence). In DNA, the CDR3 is TGTGCCAGTAGTATACAACTAGCGGTAAACAATGAGCAGTTCTTC. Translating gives CASSIQLAVNNEQFF.

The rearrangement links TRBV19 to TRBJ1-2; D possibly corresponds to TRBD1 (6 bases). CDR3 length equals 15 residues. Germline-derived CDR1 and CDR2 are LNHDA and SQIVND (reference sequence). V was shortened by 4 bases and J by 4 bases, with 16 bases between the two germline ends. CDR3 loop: CASSNSGQNPYGYTF. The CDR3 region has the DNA TGTGCCAGTAGTAACTCAGGACAGAATCCCTATGGCTACACCTTC.

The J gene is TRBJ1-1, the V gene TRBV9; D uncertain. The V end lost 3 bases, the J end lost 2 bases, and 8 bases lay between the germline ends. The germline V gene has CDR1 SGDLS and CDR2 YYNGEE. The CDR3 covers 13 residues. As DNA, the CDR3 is TGTGCCAGCAGCGCCCTCACTAACACTGAAGCTTTCTTT. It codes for CASSALTNTEAFF.

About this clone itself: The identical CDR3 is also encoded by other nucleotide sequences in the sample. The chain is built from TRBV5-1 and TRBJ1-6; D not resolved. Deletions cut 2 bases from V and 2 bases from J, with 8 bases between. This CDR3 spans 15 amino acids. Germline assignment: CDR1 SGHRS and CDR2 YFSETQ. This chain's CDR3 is CASSLRGTYNSPLHF. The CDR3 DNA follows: TGCGCCAGCAGCTTACGGGGAACCTATAATTCACCCCTCCACTTT.

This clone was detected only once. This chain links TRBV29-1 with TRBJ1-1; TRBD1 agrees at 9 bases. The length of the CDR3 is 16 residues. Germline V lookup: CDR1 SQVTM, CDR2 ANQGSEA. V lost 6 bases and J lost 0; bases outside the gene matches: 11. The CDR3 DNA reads TGCAGCGTAACCGGGACAGGGTGGCCTTTGAACACTGAAGCTTTCTTT. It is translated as CSVTGTGWPLNTEAFF.

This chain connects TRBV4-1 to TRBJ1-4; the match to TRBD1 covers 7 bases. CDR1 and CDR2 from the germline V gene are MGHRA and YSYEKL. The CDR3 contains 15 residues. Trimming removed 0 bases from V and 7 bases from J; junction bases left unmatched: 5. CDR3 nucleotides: TGCGCCAGCAGCCAAGATAGACAGGGAAGTGAAAAACTGTTTTTT. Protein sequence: CASSQDRQGSEKLFF.

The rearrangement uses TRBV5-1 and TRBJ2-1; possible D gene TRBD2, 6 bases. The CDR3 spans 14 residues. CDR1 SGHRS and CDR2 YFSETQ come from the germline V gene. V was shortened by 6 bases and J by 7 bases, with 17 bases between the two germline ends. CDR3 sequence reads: CASNFGVEGNEQFF. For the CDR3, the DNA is TGCGCCAGCAACTTTGGAGTGGAGGGGAATGAGCAGTTCTTC.

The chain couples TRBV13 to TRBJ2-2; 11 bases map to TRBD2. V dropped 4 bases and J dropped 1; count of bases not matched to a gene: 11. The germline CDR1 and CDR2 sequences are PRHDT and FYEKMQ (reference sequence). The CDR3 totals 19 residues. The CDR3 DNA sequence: TGTGCCAGCAGCTCTTCATCCCCACTAGCGGGGGTGAACACCGGGGAGCTGTTTTTT. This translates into CASSSSSPLAGVNTGELFF. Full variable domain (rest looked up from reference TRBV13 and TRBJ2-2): AAGVIQSPRHLIKEKRETATLKCYPIPRHDTVYWYQQGPGQDPQFLISFYEKMQSDKGSIPDRFSAQQFSDYHSELNMSSLELGDSALYFCASSSSSPLAGVNTGELFFGEGSRLTVL.

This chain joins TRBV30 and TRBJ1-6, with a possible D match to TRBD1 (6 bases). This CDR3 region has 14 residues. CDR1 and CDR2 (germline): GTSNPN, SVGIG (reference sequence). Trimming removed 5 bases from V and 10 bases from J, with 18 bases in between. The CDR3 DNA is TGTGCCTGGGCAAGGGGGACCAATTACTCACCCCTCCACTTT. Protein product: CAWARGTNYSPLHF. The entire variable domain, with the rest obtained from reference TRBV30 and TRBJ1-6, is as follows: SQTIHQWPATLVQPVGSPLSLECTVEGTSNPNLYWYRQAAGRGLQLLFYSVGIGQISSEVPQNLSASRPQDRQFILSSKKLLLSDSGFYLCAWARGTNYSPLHFGNGTRLTVT.

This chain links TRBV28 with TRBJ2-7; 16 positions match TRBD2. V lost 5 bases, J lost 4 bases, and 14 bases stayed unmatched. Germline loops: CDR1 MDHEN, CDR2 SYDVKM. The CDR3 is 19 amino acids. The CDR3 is CASSLDLGLAGGRRYEQYF. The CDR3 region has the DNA TGTGCCAGCAGTCTGGACCTGGGACTAGCGGGGGGGCGTCGTTACGAGCAGTACTTC.

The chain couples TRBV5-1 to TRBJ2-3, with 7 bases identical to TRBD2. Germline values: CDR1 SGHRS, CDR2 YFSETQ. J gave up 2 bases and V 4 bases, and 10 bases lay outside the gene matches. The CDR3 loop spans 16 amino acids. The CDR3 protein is CASSSERGLHTDTQYF. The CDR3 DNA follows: TGCGCCAGCAGCAGCGAGCGGGGACTGCACACAGATACGCAGTATTTT.

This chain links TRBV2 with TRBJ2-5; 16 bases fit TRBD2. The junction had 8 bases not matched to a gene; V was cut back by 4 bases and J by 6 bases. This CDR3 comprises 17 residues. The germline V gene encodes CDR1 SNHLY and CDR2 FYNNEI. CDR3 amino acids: CASSAAGTSGGAKTQYF. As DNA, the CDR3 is TGTGCCAGCAGTGCCGCCGGGACTAGCGGGGGGGCAAAGACCCAGTACTTC.

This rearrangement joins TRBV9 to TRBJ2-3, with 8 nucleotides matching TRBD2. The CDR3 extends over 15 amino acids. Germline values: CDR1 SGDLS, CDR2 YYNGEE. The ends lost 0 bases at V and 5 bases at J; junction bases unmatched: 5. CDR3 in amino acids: CASSVGKSGGDTQYF. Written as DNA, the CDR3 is TGTGCCAGCAGCGTAGGGAAAAGCGGGGGAGATACGCAGTATTTT.

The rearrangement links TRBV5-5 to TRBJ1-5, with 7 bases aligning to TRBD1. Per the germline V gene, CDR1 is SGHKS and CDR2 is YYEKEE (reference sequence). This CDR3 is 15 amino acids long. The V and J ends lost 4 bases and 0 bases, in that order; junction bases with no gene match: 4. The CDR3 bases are TGTGCCAGCAGCCCGGGACAGATTAGCAATCAGCCCCAGCATTTT. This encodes CASSPGQISNQPQHF.